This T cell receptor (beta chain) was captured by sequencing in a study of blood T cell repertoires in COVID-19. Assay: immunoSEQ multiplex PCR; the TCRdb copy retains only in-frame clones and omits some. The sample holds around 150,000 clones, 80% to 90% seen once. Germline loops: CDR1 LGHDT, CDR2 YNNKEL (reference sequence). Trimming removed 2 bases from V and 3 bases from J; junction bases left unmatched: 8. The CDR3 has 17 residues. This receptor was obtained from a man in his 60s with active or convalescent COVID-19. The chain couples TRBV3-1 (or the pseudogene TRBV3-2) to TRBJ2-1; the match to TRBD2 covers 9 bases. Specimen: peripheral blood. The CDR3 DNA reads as TGTGCCAGCAGCCAAAGGGCTAGCGGGACCATCTACAATGAGCAGTTCTTC. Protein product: CASSQRASGTIYNEQFF.